The sequence of this T cell receptor beta chain was determined in a study of T-cell reconstitution after alpha-beta-depleted transplantation in children. Trimming left V 1 base short and J 1 base short, with 13 bases between. In germline, CDR1 is SEHNR, CDR2 FQNEAQ (reference sequence). The CDR3 is 16 residues long. For TCRbeta, the library was prepared with unique molecular identifiers. One entry per CDR3 protein results from TCRdb running MiXCR on the PCR reads. The sample consists of hundreds of thousands of distinct CDR3 sequences, approximately 29% of them appearing once. Here the sequenced sample was PBMCs from the stem cell graft donor, taken from the stem cell graft. The V call is TRBV7-9, the J call TRBJ1-1; TRBD1 might be the D (6 bases). This TCR came from a human donor who donated a stem cell graft to a child with aplastic anemia. The CDR3 loop reads CASSLGSTGRNTEAFF. The CDR3 nucleotides are TGTGCCAGCAGCTTAGGATCGACAGGACGGAACACTGAAGCTTTCTTT.